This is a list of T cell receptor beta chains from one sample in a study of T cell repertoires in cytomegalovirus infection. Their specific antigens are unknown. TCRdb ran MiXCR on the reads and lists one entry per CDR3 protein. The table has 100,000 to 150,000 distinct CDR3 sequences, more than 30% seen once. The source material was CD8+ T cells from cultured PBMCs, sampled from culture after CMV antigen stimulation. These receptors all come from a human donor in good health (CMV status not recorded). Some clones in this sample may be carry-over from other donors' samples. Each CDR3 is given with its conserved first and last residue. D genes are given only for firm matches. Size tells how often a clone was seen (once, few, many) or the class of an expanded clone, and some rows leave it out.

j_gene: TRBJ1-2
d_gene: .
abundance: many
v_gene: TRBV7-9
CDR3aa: CASSLLSLGSEGYGYTF
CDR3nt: TGTGCCAGCAGCTTATTGTCGTTGGGCAGCGAGGGCTATGGCTACACCTTC

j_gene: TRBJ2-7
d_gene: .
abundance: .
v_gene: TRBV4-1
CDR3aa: CASSQHGSSYEQYF
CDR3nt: TGCGCCAGCAGCCAACACGGGAGCTCCTACGAGCAGTACTTC

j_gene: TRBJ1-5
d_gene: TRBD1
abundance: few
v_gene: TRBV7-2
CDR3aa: CASSFGTGGYQPQHF
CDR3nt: TGTGCCAGCAGCTTCGGGACAGGGGGCTATCAGCCCCAGCATTTT

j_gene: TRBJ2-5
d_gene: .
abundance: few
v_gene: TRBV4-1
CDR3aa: CASSQAGDGETQYF
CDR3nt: TGCGCCAGCAGCCAGGCCGGCGACGGGGAGACCCAGTACTTC

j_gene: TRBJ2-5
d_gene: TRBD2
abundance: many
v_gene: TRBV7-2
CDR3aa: CASSFLLAGAGETQYF
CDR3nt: TGTGCCAGCAGCTTCCTACTAGCGGGGGCCGGAGAGACCCAGTACTTC

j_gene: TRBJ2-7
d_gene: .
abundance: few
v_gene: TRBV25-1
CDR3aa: CASSEWGDEQYF
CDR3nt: TGTGCCAGCAGTGAATGGGGAGACGAGCAGTACTTC

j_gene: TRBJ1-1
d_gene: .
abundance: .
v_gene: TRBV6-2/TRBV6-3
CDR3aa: CASSYSSIWNTEAFF
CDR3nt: TGTGCCAGCAGTTACTCCTCTATTTGGAACACTGAAGCTTTCTTT

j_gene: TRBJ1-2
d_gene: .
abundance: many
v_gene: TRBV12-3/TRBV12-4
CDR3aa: CASTPAGSQTHYGYTF
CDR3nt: TGTGCCAGCACCCCCGCGGGCTCTCAAACTCACTATGGCTACACCTTC

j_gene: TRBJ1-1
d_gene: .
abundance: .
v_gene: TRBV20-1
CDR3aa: CSARDWAAGDTEAFF
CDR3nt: TGCAGTGCTAGAGATTGGGCAGCGGGGGACACTGAAGCTTTCTTT

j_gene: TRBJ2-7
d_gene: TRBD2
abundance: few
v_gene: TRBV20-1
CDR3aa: CSARAYLAGGPNEQYF
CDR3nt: TGCAGTGCTCGAGCCTACTTAGCGGGGGGACCTAACGAGCAGTACTTC

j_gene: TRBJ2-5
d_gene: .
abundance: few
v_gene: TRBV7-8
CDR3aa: CASSPTPNSQETQYF
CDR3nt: TGTGCCAGCAGCCCTACCCCGAATAGTCAAGAGACCCAGTACTTC

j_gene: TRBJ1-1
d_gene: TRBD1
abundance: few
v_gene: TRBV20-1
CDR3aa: CSARDPGTGVTEAFF
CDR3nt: TGCAGTGCTAGAGACCCCGGGACAGGGGTTACTGAAGCTTTCTTT

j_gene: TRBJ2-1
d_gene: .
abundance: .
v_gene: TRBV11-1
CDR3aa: CASSLIQGYNEQFF
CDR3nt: TGTGCCAGCAGCTTGATACAGGGCTACAATGAGCAGTTCTTC

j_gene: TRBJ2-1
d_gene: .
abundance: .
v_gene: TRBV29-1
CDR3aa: CSVVGQAYNEQFF
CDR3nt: TGCAGCGTTGTTGGGCAGGCCTACAATGAGCAGTTCTTC